What follows is one T cell receptor (beta chain) and its context. Reverse transcription of about 0.45 to 1 ug RNA was performed with random hexamers. TCRdb re-called the immunoSEQ multiplex PCR reads through MiXCR, storing one row per CDR3 protein. The sample consists of 150,000 to 190,000 distinct CDR3 sequences, 85% to 95% of them appearing once. The sample comes from a study of CD8 T cells in Susac syndrome. The CDR3 covers 13 residues. Germline assignment: CDR1 SGDLS and CDR2 YYNGEE. The trim removed 0 bases at V and 5 bases at J, leaving 1 base unmatched. The sequencing input was CD8+ T cells from PBMCs. The V and J genes are TRBV9 and TRBJ1-2, with TRBD1 matching 7 bases. The sequence derives from a human donor with multiple sclerosis. CDR3 nucleotides: TGTGCCAGCAGCGTAGGGGACAGTTATGGCTACACCTTC. Translation gives CASSVGDSYGYTF.